Listed below are T cell receptor beta chains from one sample, sequenced in a study of T cells in localized non-small cell lung cancer. The assay was immunoSEQ multiplex PCR, and TCRdb's table has in-frame clones only and misses some. The table shows 20,000 to 25,000 clones, with over 65% occurring only once. The specimen comprised PBMCs, sampled before any cancer treatment. These receptors originate from a woman aged 35 to 75 with stage II squamous cell lung carcinoma. The CDR3 runs from the conserved cysteine through the conserved F or W. The D gene is left open where the match is weak. Size is stated for part of the rows, as once, few or many counts, or as a class when the clone is expanded.

v_gene	d_gene	len	abundance	j_gene	CDR3aa	CDR3nt
TRBV28	-	14	-	TRBJ1-5	CASSFGGSNQPQHF	TGTGCCAGCAGTTTTGGGGGGAGCAATCAGCCCCAGCATTTT
TRBV7-9	-	15	-	TRBJ2-3	CASSVGTTSTDTQYF	TGTGCCAGCAGCGTTGGGACCACAAGCACAGATACGCAGTATTTT
TRBV5-4	TRBD1	16	once	TRBJ1-4	CASSRTGGFTNEKLFF	TGTGCCAGCAGCCGGACAGGGGGTTTCACTAATGAAAAACTGTTTTTT
TRBV5-6	-	16	few	TRBJ2-7	CASSSSIAISSYEQYF	TGTGCCAGCAGCTCCAGCATAGCGATCAGCTCCTACGAGCAGTACTTC
TRBV2	-	11	-	TRBJ2-7	CASSLRYEQYF	TGTGCCAGCAGTCTCCGGTACGAGCAGTACTTC
TRBV9	-	12	-	TRBJ1-1	CASSRDGTEAFF	TGTGCCAGCAGCCGAGACGGTACTGAAGCTTTCTTT
TRBV27	-	15	-	TRBJ1-2	CASKEGREAGGGYTF	TGTGCCAGCAAAGAAGGGCGGGAGGCCGGAGGTGGCTACACCTTC
TRBV25-1	-	11	once	TRBJ2-7	CASSEPNEQYF	TGTGCCAGCAGTGAACCTAACGAGCAGTACTTC
TRBV5-8	TRBD2	16	-	TRBJ2-5	CASSFTGTSGIETQYF	TGTGCCAGCAGCTTTACCGGGACTAGCGGGATAGAGACCCAGTACTTC
TRBV9	-	14	-	TRBJ1-6	CASSVAGGGSPLHF	TGTGCCAGCAGCGTAGCCGGGGGCGGGTCACCCCTCCACTTT
TRBV7-2	-	13	-	TRBJ1-1	CASSLDGDTEAFF	TGTGCCAGCAGCTTAGATGGGGATACTGAAGCTTTCTTT
TRBV5-4	TRBD2	18	-	TRBJ2-6	CASSPRTSGSLGANVLTF	TGTGCCAGCAGCCCCCGGACTAGCGGGAGCTTGGGGGCCAACGTCCTGACTTTC
TRBV4-2	-	19	-	TRBJ2-1	CASSQDGYSVDSSYNEQFF	TGTGCCAGCAGCCAAGATGGGTATAGCGTGGATAGCTCCTACAATGAGCAGTTCTTC
TRBV6-5	-	14	once	TRBJ1-3	CASAPGGTGNTIYF	TGTGCCAGCGCCCCCGGGGGAACAGGAAACACCATATATTTT
TRBV5-4	-	15	-	TRBJ2-4	CASSFSPSAGSFQYF	TGTGCCAGCAGCTTCTCCCCTAGCGCCGGGAGCTTTCAGTACTTC
TRBV7-6	-	14	once	TRBJ2-1	CASSLEPGANEQFF	TGTGCCAGCAGCTTAGAGCCAGGGGCAAATGAGCAGTTCTTC
TRBV11-2	TRBD1	15	-	TRBJ2-1	CASSRLTGTGNEQFF	TGTGCCAGCAGCCGGTTGACCGGGACAGGGAATGAGCAGTTCTTC
TRBV9	-	14	-	TRBJ2-5	CASSVGGGGETQYF	TGTGCCAGCAGCGTAGGCGGAGGGGGGGAGACCCAGTACTTC
TRBV19	-	12	-	TRBJ1-1	CATRTANTEAFF	TGTGCCACCCGGACAGCGAACACTGAAGCTTTCTTT
TRBV7-2	-	15	-	TRBJ2-2	CASSPFNSGTGELFF	TGTGCCAGCAGCCCCTTTAACTCGGGGACCGGGGAGCTGTTTTTT
TRBV11-2	-	15	-	TRBJ2-1	CASSLAAGYGNEQFF	TGTGCCAGCAGCTTAGCGGCGGGATACGGGAATGAGCAGTTCTTC
TRBV6-1	TRBD1	14	few	TRBJ1-2	CASSESGTGGGYTF	TGTGCCAGCAGTGAATCAGGGACAGGGGGCGGCTACACCTTC
TRBV21-1	-	15	-	TRBJ2-1	CASSYSMTGDNEQFF	TGTGCCAGCAGCTACTCAATGACAGGGGACAATGAGCAGTTCTTC
TRBV28	-	12	-	TRBJ1-2	CASSTGSWGYTF	TGTGCCAGCAGCACCGGGAGCTGGGGCTACACCTTC
TRBV10-1	-	13	once	TRBJ2-3	CASSESSGGTQYF	TGCGCCAGCAGTGAGTCGTCTGGGGGTACGCAGTATTTT
TRBV10-3	-	13	few	TRBJ2-7	CAISESRDYEQYF	TGTGCCATCAGTGAGTCGAGGGACTACGAGCAGTACTTC
TRBV28	TRBD1	13	-	TRBJ1-2	CASSSSDRAGYTF	TGTGCCAGCAGTTCCTCGGACAGGGCTGGCTACACCTTC
TRBV19	-	15	-	TRBJ1-4	CASSISGGVREKLFF	TGTGCCAGTAGTATCTCTGGAGGGGTGAGGGAAAAACTGTTTTTT
TRBV6-1	-	11	-	TRBJ1-3	CASHARVTIYF	TGTGCCAGCCATGCGAGGGTAACCATATATTTT
TRBV7-9	-	14	-	TRBJ1-1	CASSLAVMNTEAFF	TGTGCCAGCAGCTTAGCCGTAATGAACACTGAAGCTTTCTTT
TRBV7-9	TRBD2	15	-	TRBJ2-5	CASSLTSGRQETQYF	TGTGCCAGCAGTCTCACTAGCGGGAGGCAAGAGACCCAGTACTTC
TRBV18	TRBD1	15	-	TRBJ1-1	CASSPRTGMETEAFF	TGTGCCAGCTCACCACGGACAGGGATGGAGACTGAAGCTTTCTTT
TRBV4-2	TRBD1	16	-	TRBJ2-1	CASSQSGQSSYNEQFF	TGTGCCAGCAGCCAATCGGGACAGAGCTCCTACAATGAGCAGTTCTTC
TRBV6-5	-	16	once	TRBJ2-3	CASSYSIQPGTDTQYF	TGTGCCAGCAGTTACTCGATCCAGCCCGGCACAGATACGCAGTATTTT
TRBV19	TRBD2	17	-	TRBJ2-1	CASSMGTSGRALTEQFF	TGTGCCAGTAGTATGGGGACTAGCGGGAGGGCCCTCACTGAGCAGTTCTTC
TRBV21-1	-	15	-	TRBJ1-1	CASSRDDSANTEAFF	TGTGCCAGCAGCCGCGACGATAGCGCGAACACTGAAGCTTTCTTT
TRBV7-5	-	15	-	TRBJ1-4	CVRSPYPRPNEKLFF	TGTGTCAGAAGCCCGTACCCGAGACCTAATGAAAAACTGTTTTTT
TRBV6-1	TRBD1	14	-	TRBJ2-3	CASTSGQGTDTQYF	TGTGCCAGCACATCAGGACAGGGGACAGATACGCAGTATTTT
TRBV5-1	TRBD1	15	-	TRBJ1-1	CASSTDGTGGNEAFF	TGCGCCAGCAGCACAGACGGGACAGGGGGGAATGAAGCTTTCTTT
TRBV2	TRBD1	15	-	TRBJ2-7	CASIAGQGAPNEQYF	TGTGCCAGCATAGCGGGACAGGGGGCGCCTAACGAGCAGTACTTC
TRBV11-3	-	16	-	TRBJ1-3	CASSLATGVQGNTIYF	TGTGCCAGCAGCTTAGCTACCGGGGTGCAAGGAAACACCATATATTTT
TRBV25-1	-	14	few	TRBJ2-7	CASSELDRGHEQYF	TGTGCCAGCAGTGAATTGGACAGAGGCCACGAGCAGTACTTC
TRBV7-2	-	15	-	TRBJ2-7	CASSLGLRRSYEQYF	TGTGCCAGCAGCTTAGGCCTTCGGCGGAGCTACGAGCAGTACTTC
TRBV19	TRBD1	16	-	TRBJ1-2	CASSIGLDRANYGYTF	TGTGCCAGTAGTATCGGACTGGACAGGGCGAACTATGGCTACACCTTC
TRBV19	-	14	-	TRBJ1-2	CASSIGPSGYGYTF	TGTGCCAGTAGTATCGGGCCGAGCGGGTATGGCTACACCTTC
TRBV4-3	-	14	-	TRBJ1-4	CASSQGQGSGKLFF	TGCGCCAGCAGCCAAGGCCAGGGTAGTGGAAAACTGTTTTTT
TRBV7-9	-	16	-	TRBJ1-2	CASSLGVGALNYGYTF	TGTGCCAGCAGCTTGGGTGTGGGGGCGCTTAACTATGGCTACACCTTC
TRBV9	-	15	-	TRBJ1-2	CASSVETGSNYGYTF	TGTGCCAGCAGCGTAGAAACAGGCTCAAACTATGGCTACACCTTC
TRBV6-1	-	13	-	TRBJ1-2	CASSQTVNYGYTF	TGTGCCAGCAGTCAGACGGTTAACTATGGCTACACCTTC
TRBV6-5	-	14	-	TRBJ2-3	CASSPGRGRDTQYF	TGTGCCAGCAGTCCCGGCCGGGGTCGGGATACGCAGTATTTT
TRBV9	-	15	once	TRBJ2-7	CASSVAPGAGYEQYF	TGTGCCAGCAGCGTAGCCCCGGGTGCGGGGTACGAGCAGTACTTC
TRBV11-2	-	13	-	TRBJ2-7	CASSQDGAYEQYF	TGCGCCAGCAGCCAAGATGGGGCCTACGAGCAGTACTTC
TRBV2	TRBD1	16	-	TRBJ1-2	CASSREGQITNYGYTF	TGTGCCAGCAGTCGTGAGGGACAGATCACTAACTATGGCTACACCTTC
TRBV28	TRBD1	15	-	TRBJ2-7	CASSPPGQGSHEQYF	TGTGCCAGCAGTCCCCCGGGACAGGGATCCCACGAGCAGTACTTC
TRBV2	TRBD2	13	-	TRBJ2-7	CASGQREEHEQYF	TGTGCCAGCGGCCAGCGGGAGGAACACGAGCAGTACTTC
TRBV30	-	15	-	TRBJ1-2	CAWRGRWTENYGYTF	TGTGCCTGGAGGGGGAGGTGGACGGAGAACTATGGCTACACCTTC
TRBV7-9	TRBD2	14	-	TRBJ2-1	CASSPPSGGVEQFF	TGTGCCAGCAGCCCCCCAAGCGGGGGAGTTGAGCAGTTCTTC
TRBV4-2	-	13	-	TRBJ2-5	CASSQDLPRTQYF	TGTGCCAGCAGCCAAGATCTGCCGCGGACCCAGTACTTC
TRBV7-9	-	16	-	TRBJ1-3	CASSLEGPLSGNTIYF	TGTGCCAGCAGCTTAGAGGGGCCTCTCTCTGGAAACACCATATATTTT